This passage covers 8 T cell receptor beta chains from one sample sequenced in a study of beta chain features in type 1 diabetes. TCRB transcripts that were expressed got sequenced, as all of the isolated RNA had been reverse transcribed. Produced via immunoSEQ multiplex PCR; TCRdb's table is partial and in-frame only. Among hundreds of thousands of clones, 11% were seen once, and the ten largest hold 0.015%. Sequenced material: naive CD4+ T cells from blood. These receptors were collected from a woman aged 25 to 39 in good health.

This clone was picked up a small number of times. The gene calls are TRBV11-3 and TRBJ2-1; unclear D gene. CDR1 and CDR2 (germline): SGHNT, YENEEA. CDR3 size: 13 residues. The germline V and J ends were trimmed by 3 bases and 4 bases, with 7 bases remaining between them. The CDR3 DNA reads as TGTGCCAGCAGCTTCGACATATACAATGAGCAGTTCTTC. As protein: CASSFDIYNEQFF. Full variable domain (rest looked up from reference TRBV11-3 and TRBJ2-1): EAGVVQSPRYKIIEKKQPVAFWCNPISGHNTLYWYLQNLGQGPELLIRYENEEAVDDSQLPKDRFSAERLKGVDSTLKIQPAELGDSAVYLCASSFDIYNEQFFGPGTRLTVL.

This clone has a handful of counts. V usage is TRBV15 and J usage is TRBJ2-2; TRBD1 might be the D (5 bases). V shed 8 bases and J shed 0 bases, with 13 bases lying between them. Per the germline V gene, CDR1 is LNHNV and CDR2 is YYDKDF (reference sequence). The CDR3 sequence is 15 residues long. Here the CDR3 DNA reads TGTGCCACCGGCAAGGGGAATTCGAACACCGGGGAGCTGTTTTTT. Its translation: CATGKGNSNTGELFF. Full variable domain (outside the CDR3, taken from reference TRBV15 and TRBJ2-2): DAMVIQNPRYQVTQFGKPVTLSCSQTLNHNVMYWYQQKSSQAPKLLFHYYDKDFNNEADTPDNFQSRRPNTSFCFLDIRSPGLGDTAMYLCATGKGNSNTGELFFGEGSRLTVL.

This clone was counted a few times. The genes are TRBV5-1 and TRBJ2-7; the match to TRBD2 covers 11 bases. The CDR3 spans 16 residues. The germline V gene encodes CDR1 SGHRS and CDR2 YFSETQ. V shed 3 bases and J 0 bases; nucleotides not matched to a gene: 5. The CDR3 reads CASSSPGLADSYEQYF. The CDR3 bases are TGCGCCAGCAGCTCACCGGGACTAGCGGACTCCTACGAGCAGTACTTC.

A few counts support this clone. The chain links TRBV5-1 to TRBJ2-3, with TRBD2 identical over 12 bases. The V segment lost 4 bases and the J segment 2 bases; nucleotides outside the gene matches: 5. CDR3 length: 16 amino acids. The germline V gene encodes CDR1 SGHRS and CDR2 YFSETQ. The CDR3 region is CASSSGLAGYTDTQYF. For the CDR3, the DNA is TGCGCCAGCAGCAGCGGACTAGCGGGATACACAGATACGCAGTATTTT.

The chain carries TRBV4-2 and TRBJ1-3; D is possibly TRBD1 (5 bases). The CDR3 is 14 amino acids. The V end lost 1 base, the J end lost 3 bases, and 7 bases lay between the germline ends. The germline CDR1 and CDR2 sequences are LGHNA and YNFKEQ. CDR3 DNA: TGTGCCAGCAGCCAAGTGACAGTTGGAAACACCATATATTTT. This sequence encodes CASSQVTVGNTIYF.

This clone was counted a few times. This chain links TRBV7-9 with TRBJ2-7; weak D call: TRBD2 (5 bases). Deletions cut 1 base from V and 5 bases from J, with 15 bases between. CDR3 size: 15 residues. Germline V CDR1 and CDR2: SEHNR, FQNEAQ (reference sequence). The CDR3 loop is CASSLESPGSHEQYF. CDR3 coding DNA: TGTGCCAGCAGCTTAGAAAGCCCGGGGAGCCACGAGCAGTACTTC.

This rearrangement joins TRBV4-2 to TRBJ2-2; D is ambiguous. Trimming cost V 0 bases and J 4 bases, with 6 bases left between them. The CDR3 consists of 14 residues. CDR1 is LGHNA and CDR2 is YNFKEQ in the germline V gene. CDR3 bases: TGTGCCAGCAGCCAAGATCCCGGCACCGGGGAGCTGTTTTTT. Encoded protein: CASSQDPGTGELFF.

This clone was counted only a few times. V gene TRBV28 combines with J gene TRBJ2-7; possible D gene TRBD2, 5 bases. V lost 3 bases, J lost 4 bases, and 13 bases lay in between. There are 14 residues in the CDR3. Germline loops: CDR1 MDHEN, CDR2 SYDVKM. The CDR3, as DNA: TGTGCCAGCAGTTTGTTGAGCGGTGGATACGAGCAGTACTTC. It codes for CASSLLSGGYEQYF.